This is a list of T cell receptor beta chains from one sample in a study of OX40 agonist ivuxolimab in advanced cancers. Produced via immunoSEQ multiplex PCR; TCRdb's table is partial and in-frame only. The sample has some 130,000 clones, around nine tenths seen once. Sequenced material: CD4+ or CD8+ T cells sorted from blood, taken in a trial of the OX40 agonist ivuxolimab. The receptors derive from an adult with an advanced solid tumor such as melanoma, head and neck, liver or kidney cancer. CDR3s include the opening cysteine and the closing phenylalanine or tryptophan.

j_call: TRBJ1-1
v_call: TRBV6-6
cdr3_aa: CASSFLQDRENTEAFF

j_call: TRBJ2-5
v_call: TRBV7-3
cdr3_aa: CASSSGGGGGQETQYF

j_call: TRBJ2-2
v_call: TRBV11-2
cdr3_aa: CASNLDRRGELFF

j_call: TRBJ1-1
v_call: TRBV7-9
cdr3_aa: CASSLRDRSLSEAFF

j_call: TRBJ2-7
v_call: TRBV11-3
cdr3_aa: CASSLNSGATYEQYF

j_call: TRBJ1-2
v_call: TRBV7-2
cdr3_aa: CTSSLATGEERGYTF

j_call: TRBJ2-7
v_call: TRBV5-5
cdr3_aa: CASSPTGDGYEQYF

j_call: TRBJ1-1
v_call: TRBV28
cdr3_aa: CASSSGQAWNTEAFF

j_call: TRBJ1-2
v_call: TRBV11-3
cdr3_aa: CASSLCYRGPNPLYGYTF

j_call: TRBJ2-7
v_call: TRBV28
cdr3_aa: CASSLLAMGRTSYEQYF

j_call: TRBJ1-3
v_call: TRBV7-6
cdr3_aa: CASSLRRGNTIYF

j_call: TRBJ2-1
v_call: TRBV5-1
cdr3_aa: CASSPDVGLVNEQFF

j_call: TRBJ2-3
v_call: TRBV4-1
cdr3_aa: CASSQGFGLAGGPLGDTQYF

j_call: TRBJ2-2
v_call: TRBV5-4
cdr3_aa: CASSNRRDGTGELFF

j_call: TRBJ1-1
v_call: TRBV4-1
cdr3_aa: CASTRDTEAFF

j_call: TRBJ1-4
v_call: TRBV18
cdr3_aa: CASSLSKGWNEKLFF

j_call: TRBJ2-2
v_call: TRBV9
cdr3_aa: CASSVIGANTGELFF

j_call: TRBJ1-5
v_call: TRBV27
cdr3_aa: CASSLFRDNQPQHF

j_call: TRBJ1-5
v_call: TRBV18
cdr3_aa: CASSPGDSNQPQHF

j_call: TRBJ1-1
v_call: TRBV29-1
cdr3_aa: CSVGFGLSTEAFF

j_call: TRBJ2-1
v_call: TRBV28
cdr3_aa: CASTPTGRWNEQFF

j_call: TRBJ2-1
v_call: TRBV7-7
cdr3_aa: CASGLAGGNEQFF

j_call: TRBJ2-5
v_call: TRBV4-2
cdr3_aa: CASSQEGADRRRETQYF

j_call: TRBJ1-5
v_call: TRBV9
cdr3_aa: CASSFSTGKASDNQPQHF

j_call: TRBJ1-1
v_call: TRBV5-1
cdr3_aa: CASSLVGSGEAFF

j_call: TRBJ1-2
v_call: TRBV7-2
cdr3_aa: CASSLVGSRGLGLYGYTF

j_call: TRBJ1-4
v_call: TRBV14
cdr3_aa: CASSQEISRGNEKLFF

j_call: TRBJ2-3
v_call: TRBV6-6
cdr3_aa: CASSQPARDYDTQYF

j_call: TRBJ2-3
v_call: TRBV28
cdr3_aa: CASSPGTDTQYF

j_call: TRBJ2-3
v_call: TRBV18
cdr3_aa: CASSLEKGGTQYF

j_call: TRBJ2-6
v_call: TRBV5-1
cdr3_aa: CASSLDGQSSGANVLTF

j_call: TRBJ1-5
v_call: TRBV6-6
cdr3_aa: CASSYSNNQPQHF

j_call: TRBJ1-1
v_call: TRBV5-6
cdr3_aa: CASSLDRGLTEAFF

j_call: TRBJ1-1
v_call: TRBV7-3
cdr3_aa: CASSLNPRSNTEAFF

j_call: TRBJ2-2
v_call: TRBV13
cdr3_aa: CASSPENTGELFF

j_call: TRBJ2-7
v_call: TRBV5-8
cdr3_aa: CASSQGLAGTEQYF